What follows is one T cell receptor beta chain and its context. Its antigen is currently not known. The record has no base qualities; no much larger clone is one base away. This sample stems from a study of regulatory T cells in long-lasting Graves disease (dated by TCRdb to about 2021). Turning to the overall study: Antithyroid drugs had been taken for less than 3 months by newly diagnosed Graves' disease patients. The study was conducted in China and was registered as a clinical trial. Peripheral blood TCR sequencing and RNA sequencing compared persistent Graves' disease patients with newly diagnosed Graves' disease patients. A total of 33 samples underwent TCR sequencing, from some 13 patients with persistent Graves' disease and about 20 patients with newly diagnosed Graves' disease. The study at large found these results: Persistent disease showed preferential use of TRBV28, TRBJ1-2 and TRBJ2-5, whereas newly diagnosed disease favored TRBV20-1 and TRBJ2-1. Persistent patients shared more public clonotypes among themselves (roughly 2,700) than newly diagnosed patients did (over 950). Sequencing and analysis were limited to the TCR beta chain. Compared with newly diagnosed patients, patients with persistent Graves' disease had lower TCR Shannon entropy and fewer highly expanded clones, which suggests clonal expansion. The small sample size was acknowledged by the authors as a limitation that may reduce accuracy. Peripheral blood alone was examined, since thyroid tissue, which constituted the primary lesion, could not be accessed.

According to the study, the label for this sample's time point signals: newly diagnosed GD, antithyroid drugs for less than 3 months. For both TCR sequencing and RNA sequencing, RNA was extracted from PBMCs using TRIzol. The diagnosis of Graves' disease followed American Thyroid Association guidelines. Patients for the study were recruited at an endocrinology department in Xi'an, China. Each patient gave approximately 10 milliliters of peripheral blood, collected in an EDTA anticoagulant tube. Ficoll Paque Plus density gradient separation was used to isolate PBMCs, and no further T cell sorting was performed. RNA quality was checked with an Agilent 2100 Bioanalyzer and agarose gel, and concentration with a NanoDrop 2000. The germline V gene provides CDR1 MNHNS and CDR2 SASEGT. Unmatched junction bases come to 6, with V trimmed by 2 bases and J by 9 bases. The CDR3, cysteine through phenylalanine, is 15 amino acids long. Of all the DNA, just the CDR3 is kept, 45 bases in frame from base 1.

Library prep was done by multiplex PCR. Instrument on record: Illumina HiSeq 4000. iRepertoire HTBI primers and Arm-PCR amplification of CDR3 regions were used to construct TCR beta libraries. Before sequencing, the PCR products underwent gel purification. The published analysis was carried out like this. Gene usage analysis of CDR3 amino acid clonotypes used the 62 TRBV and around 13 TRBJ segments found across samples. COPE and FqMerger were used to merge filtered high-quality paired reads into contigs. BLAST was used to align contigs to the IMGT TRBV, TRBD and TRBJ reference genes, and CDR3 was defined following IMGT. Any clonotype with a frequency above 0.1% was classified as a highly expanded clone. Shannon entropy served as the measure of repertoire diversity, while the Gini coefficient captured V-J evenness. Public clonotypes were defined as clonotypes shared by more than one individual. TCRdb handled the public reads itself, with Q25 trimming in fastp and clone calling in MiXCR, and kept productive beta chains. Identical CDR3 protein sequences are pooled into one entry, listed with their most common genes and DNA. These V and J calls originate from TCRdb's pipeline instead of the authors' own analysis. The sample table holds some 410,000 distinct CDR3 sequences, of which roughly 15% were seen once. The ten largest clones take up about 10% of the sample.

This same sample was also taken into another study, of T cells in Graves' hyperthyroidism and ophthalmopathy. Per that second paper: A patient counted as having stable Graves' hyperthyroidism if no progression to ophthalmopathy occurred over 18 months of follow-up. Hyperthyroidism patients were aged 18 to 65 years and newly diagnosed, with disease duration of less than 2 months. The study excluded patients with uncontrolled infections, other autoimmune diseases, pregnancy or lactation. Diagnoses were established on the basis of clinical symptoms, serum thyroxine and TRAb, thyroid ultrasound, and orbital computed tomography. The first round of RT-PCR for the TCR CDR3 was performed with the HTBI primer set and the Qiagen OneStep RT-PCR kit. Most expanded thyroid clonotypes (frequency above 0.001) were also detected in blood, a finding suggesting that blood repertoires may reflect thyroid immune responses. A 13 V-J signature model separated ophthalmopathy from stable hyperthyroidism, with just over 85% sensitivity and roughly 84% specificity in cross-validation and 80%/75% in testing. In validation, the model predicted progression to ophthalmopathy with about 71% sensitivity and roughly 75% specificity, a median of around 6.6 months before onset. A discovery cohort of about 96 patients, approximately 44 with Graves' ophthalmopathy and under 60 with stable Graves' hyperthyroidism, was used to find distinguishing TCR V-J signatures. Prospective prediction of ophthalmopathy was tested in an independent validation cohort consisting of under 20 hyperthyroidism patients and 15 to 17 patients who later progressed to ophthalmopathy. The 100 or so discovery patients were randomly divided into training and test sets at a 7:3 ratio. Thyroid tissue and blood T-cell repertoires from six Graves' hyperthyroidism patients were also compared in the study. Following sampling, methimazole starting at 30 mg daily was given to hyperthyroidism patients, and high-dose intravenous methylprednisolone was given to ophthalmopathy patients. Libraries were constructed in a second round of multiplex PCR, after which size selection and purification were performed. Libraries were sequenced paired-end with 100 bp reads on an Illumina HiSeq2000. SOAPnuke was used to process the raw data, with reads discarded if the reads contained adapters or uncalled bases, had a mean Phred below 15, or lacked an exact constant-primer or identifier match. COPE v1.2.5 was used to merge the high-quality paired reads, and each unique nucleotide sequence was defined as a clonotype. MiTCR v1.1 was used to align clonotypes to the IMGT TRBV, TRBD and TRBJ reference segments. Only V-J combinations with frequency above 0.0001, covering about 99% of repertoires, were analysed. A TCS score was defined as the ratio of F50 (clonal expansion) to E x V (chaos), with BLOSUM62-based TCRdist applied between CDR3 peptides within each V-J. Welch's t-statistics and random forest reduced fewer than 550 V-J features to 13, which were used in a naive Bayes classifier (R e1071). No statistical method was used to fix the sample size in advance, and group allocation was not hidden from the investigators. The paper reports TCR Vbeta CDR3 sequencing of fewer than 150 peripheral blood samples: 43 ophthalmopathy, approximately 74 hyperthyroidism and approximately 17 progressor patients.

The sequence joins TRBV6-1 to TRBJ2-7, and 14 bases in between align with TRBD2. The material was peripheral blood mononuclear cells (PBMCs), obtained at new diagnosis, from a patient treated with antithyroid drugs. This TCR derives from a woman aged 25-40 years with Graves disease. Donor details come from another sample of the same person, matched by shared clones. The nucleotide sequence reads as follows: TGTGCCAGCAGTGAACCGGGACTAGCGGGAGAAGGGCAGTACTTC. It codes for CASSEPGLAGEGQYF.